The rows below give T cell receptor beta chains drawn from one sample of a study of OX40 agonist ivuxolimab in advanced cancers. Method: immunoSEQ multiplex PCR; TCRdb's copy keeps in-frame clones and lacks some. The table lists about 40,000 clones, 70% to 85% of them singletons. The specimen was CD4+ or CD8+ T cells sorted from blood, collected in a trial of the OX40 agonist ivuxolimab. The receptor set was obtained from an adult with an advanced solid tumor such as melanoma, head and neck, liver or kidney cancer. The CDR3 runs from the conserved cysteine through the conserved F or W. The D gene is left open where the match is weak. Clone size appears in some rows only: once, few, many, or a class for an expanded clone.

d_call j_call v_call clone_size cdr3_nt cdr3_aa
TRBD2 TRBJ2-2 TRBV4-3 . TGCGCCAGCAGCCAAGATGTCGCTAGCGGGGGCGGGGAGCTGTTTTTT CASSQDVASGGGELFF
. TRBJ2-1 TRBV11-3 few TGTGCCAGCAGCTTAGGAGGTTCGTTGGGTGACCTTTTAAGTGAGCAGTTCTTC CASSLGGSLGDLLSEQFF
TRBD2 TRBJ2-7 TRBV19 . TGTGCCAGTAGTATAGATGGGAGAGCGGGAGTCAACGAGCAGTACTTC CASSIDGRAGVNEQYF
TRBD1 TRBJ1-2 TRBV7-9 few TGTGCCAGCAGCTTAGGGACAGGACCTAACTATGGCTACACCTTC CASSLGTGPNYGYTF
. TRBJ2-1 TRBV7-6 . TGTGCCAGCAGCTTAGAACCGTTAGGCATAAAGTTCTTC CASSLEPLGIKFF
TRBD1 TRBJ2-1 TRBV7-9 . TGTGCCAGCAGCTCCCGGGACAGGGGGCGGGAAAGTGAGCAGTTCTTC CASSSRDRGRESEQFF
TRBD1 TRBJ2-3 TRBV7-2 . TGTGCCAGCAGCGAGGACAGGGTTAGAGATACGCAGTATTTT CASSEDRVRDTQYF
TRBD2 TRBJ2-1 TRBV16 . TGTGCCAGCAGCCCCCCGGGGGGTAAGGGCAGGAGCCACAATGAGCAGTTCTTC CASSPPGGKGRSHNEQFF
. TRBJ2-7 TRBV4-3 . TGCGCCAGCAGCCAAGGACTAGCCTACGAGCAGTACTTC CASSQGLAYEQYF
. TRBJ1-2 TRBV10-3 . TGTGCCATCAGTGAGTCGAAAATCTATGGCTACACCTTC CAISESKIYGYTF
TRBD1 TRBJ1-2 TRBV28 . TGTGCCAGCAGCTATCAAGGGGAGGGACAGGTATATGGCTACACCTTC CASSYQGEGQVYGYTF
TRBD1 TRBJ2-7 TRBV5-1 once TGCGCCAGCAGCTTGGAACAGGGGATCTACGAGCAGTACTTC CASSLEQGIYEQYF
. TRBJ1-2 TRBV19 . TGTGCCAGTAGTATGTATGGCGAGTATGGCTACACCTTC CASSMYGEYGYTF
TRBD1 TRBJ2-7 TRBV6-5 . TGTGCCAGCAGTTACCGGGGACAGTTCGAGCAGTACTTC CASSYRGQFEQYF
. TRBJ1-2 TRBV11-2 . TGTGCCAGCAGCTTAAGGGCGGGGCGACAATCTAACTATGGCTACACCTTC CASSLRAGRQSNYGYTF
TRBD1 TRBJ1-2 TRBV18 . TGTGCCAGCTCACCCCTTACAGGGGATGGCTACACCTTC CASSPLTGDGYTF
. TRBJ1-5 TRBV19 few TGTGCCAGTAGTATCTACGGACAAATCAATCAGCCCCAGCATTTT CASSIYGQINQPQHF
TRBD2 TRBJ2-1 TRBV19 . TGTGCCAGTAGTATTGGTAGCGGGGGGGCTCGTTACAATGAGCAGTTCTTC CASSIGSGGARYNEQFF
TRBD1 TRBJ1-4 TRBV4-1 . TGCGCCAGCAGCCAAGTGTACCAGGGGGTCGGTAATGAAAAACTGTTTTTT CASSQVYQGVGNEKLFF
. TRBJ2-1 TRBV19 few TGTGCCAGTAGTGCCGCGAGGAGCTCCTACAATGAGCAGTTCTTC CASSAARSSYNEQFF
TRBD1 TRBJ2-3 TRBV6-4 . TGTGCCAGCAGTCCCGGTGAAGGCGGGACAGGGCGTCCAGATACGCAGTATTTT CASSPGEGGTGRPDTQYF
TRBD2 TRBJ2-2 TRBV9 . TGTGCCAGCAGCGTAGGCGGCGGGGGGGCGCGCACCGGGGAGCTGTTTTTT CASSVGGGGARTGELFF
. TRBJ2-2 TRBV11-2 . TGTGCCAGCAGCCGGGAGATCGCCGGGGAGCTGTTTTTT CASSREIAGELFF
TRBD1 TRBJ1-5 TRBV4-3 . TGCGCCAGCAGCCAAAAACATCCTCCGGGACAGGGGGACAATCAGCCCCAGCATTTT CASSQKHPPGQGDNQPQHF
TRBD1 TRBJ1-1 TRBV29-1 . TGCAGCGTTGAATTTCAGACAGGGTCGGGCACTGAAGCTTTCTTT CSVEFQTGSGTEAFF
. TRBJ2-3 TRBV28 . TGTGCCAGCAGTTTACCTAGCCGCAGCACAGATACGCAGTATTTT CASSLPSRSTDTQYF
. TRBJ2-2 TRBV13 . TGTGCCAGCAGCTTATTTAGGACTTATACCGGGGAGCTGTTTTTT CASSLFRTYTGELFF
. TRBJ2-3 TRBV27 . TGTGCCAGCAGGAGGACAGATACGCAGTATTTT CASRRTDTQYF